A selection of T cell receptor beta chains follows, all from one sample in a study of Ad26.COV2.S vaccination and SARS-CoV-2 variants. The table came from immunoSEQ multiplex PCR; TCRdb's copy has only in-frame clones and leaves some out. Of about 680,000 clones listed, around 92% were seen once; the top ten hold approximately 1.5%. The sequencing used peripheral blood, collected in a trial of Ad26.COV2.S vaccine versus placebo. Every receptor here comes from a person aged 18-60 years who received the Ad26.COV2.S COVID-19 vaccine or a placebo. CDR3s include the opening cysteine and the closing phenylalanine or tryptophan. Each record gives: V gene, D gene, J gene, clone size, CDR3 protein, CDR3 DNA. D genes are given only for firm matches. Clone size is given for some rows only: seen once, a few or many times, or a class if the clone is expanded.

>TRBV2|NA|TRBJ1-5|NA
CASGQVDSNQPQHF
TGTGCCAGCGGGCAGGTGGATAGCAATCAGCCCCAGCATTTT
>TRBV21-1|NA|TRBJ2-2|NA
CASRGLAVFANTGELFF
TGTGCCAGCCGAGGACTAGCGGTATTCGCGAACACCGGGGAGCTGTTTTTT
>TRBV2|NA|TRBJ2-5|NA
CASSQTGTWETQYF
TGTGCCAGCAGTCAAACAGGGACCTGGGAGACCCAGTACTTC
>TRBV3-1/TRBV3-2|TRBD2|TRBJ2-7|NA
CASSRTSGGLSYEQYF
TGTGCCAGCAGCCGGACTAGCGGGGGGCTCTCCTACGAGCAGTACTTC
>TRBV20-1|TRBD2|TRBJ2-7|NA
CSAGGTSGDHYEQYF
TGCAGTGCTGGTGGGACTAGCGGCGACCACTACGAGCAGTACTTC
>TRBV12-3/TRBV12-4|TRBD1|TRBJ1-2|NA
CASSSGGTGYTF
TGTGCCAGCAGTTCAGGGGGTACGGGCTACACCTTC
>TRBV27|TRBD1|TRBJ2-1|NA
CASSLRPWTGIYNEQFF
TGTGCCAGCAGTTTACGGCCCTGGACAGGGATCTACAATGAGCAGTTCTTC
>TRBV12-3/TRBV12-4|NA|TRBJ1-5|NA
CASSPNNQPQHF
TGTGCCAGCAGTCCGAACAATCAGCCCCAGCATTTT
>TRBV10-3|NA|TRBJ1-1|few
CAISDLDRPAGTEAFF
TGTGCCATCAGTGACTTGGACAGACCGGCGGGCACTGAAGCTTTCTTT
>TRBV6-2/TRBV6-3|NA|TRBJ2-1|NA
CASSFLRGQWQFF
TGTGCCAGCAGTTTCCTCAGGGGCCAGTGGCAGTTCTTC
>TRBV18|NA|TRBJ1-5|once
CASSPISPGGGNQPQHF
TGTGCCAGCTCACCAATAAGCCCTGGGGGGGGCAATCAGCCCCAGCATTTT